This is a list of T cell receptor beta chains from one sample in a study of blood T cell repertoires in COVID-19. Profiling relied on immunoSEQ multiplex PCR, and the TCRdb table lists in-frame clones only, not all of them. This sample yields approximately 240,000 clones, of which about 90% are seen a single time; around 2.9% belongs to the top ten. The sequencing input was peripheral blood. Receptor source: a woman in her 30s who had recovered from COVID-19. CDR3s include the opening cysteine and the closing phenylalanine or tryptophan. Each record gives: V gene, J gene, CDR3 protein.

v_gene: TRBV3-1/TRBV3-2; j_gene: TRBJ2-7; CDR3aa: CASSRVGPYEQYF
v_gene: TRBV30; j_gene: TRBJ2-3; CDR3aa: CAWSVGAGTDTQYF
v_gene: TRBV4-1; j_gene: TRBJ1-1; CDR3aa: CTSSRPDRGENTEAFF
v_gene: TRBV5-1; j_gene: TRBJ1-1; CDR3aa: CASSLVESTEAFF
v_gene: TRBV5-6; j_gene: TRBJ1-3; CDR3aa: CASSWERGHGNTIYF
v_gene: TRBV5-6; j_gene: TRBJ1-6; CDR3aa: CASSLLQGDYSPLHF
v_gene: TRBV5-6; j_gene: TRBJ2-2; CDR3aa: CASSPDPGIGPNTGELFF
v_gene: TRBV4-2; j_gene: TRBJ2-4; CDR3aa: CASSLSAGEGNIQYF
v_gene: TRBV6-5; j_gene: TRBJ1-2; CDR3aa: CASSYNTGGGGYTF
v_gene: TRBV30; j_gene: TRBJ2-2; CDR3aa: CAWTSGGPGELFF
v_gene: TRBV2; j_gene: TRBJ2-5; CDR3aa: CASTGQGVGETQYF
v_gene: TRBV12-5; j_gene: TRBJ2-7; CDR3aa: CASGSLQGALGEQYF
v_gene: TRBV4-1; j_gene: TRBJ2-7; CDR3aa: CASSQDQYEQYF
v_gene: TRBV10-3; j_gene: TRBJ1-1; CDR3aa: CAISSNGPDTWAFF
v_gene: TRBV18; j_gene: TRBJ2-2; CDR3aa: CASSPRLLETGVTGELFF
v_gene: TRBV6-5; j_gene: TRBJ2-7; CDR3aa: CASSSDRAYEQYF
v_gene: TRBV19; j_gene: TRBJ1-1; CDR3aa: CASSISVVDTEAFF